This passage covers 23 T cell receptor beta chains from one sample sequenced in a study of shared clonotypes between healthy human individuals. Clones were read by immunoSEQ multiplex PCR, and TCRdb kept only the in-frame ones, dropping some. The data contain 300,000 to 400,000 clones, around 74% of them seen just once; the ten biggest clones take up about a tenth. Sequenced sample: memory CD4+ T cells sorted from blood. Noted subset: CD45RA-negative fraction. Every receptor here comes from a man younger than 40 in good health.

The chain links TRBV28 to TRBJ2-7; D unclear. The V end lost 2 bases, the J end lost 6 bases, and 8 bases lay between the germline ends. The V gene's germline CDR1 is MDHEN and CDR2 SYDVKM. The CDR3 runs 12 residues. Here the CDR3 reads CASSLGKGEQYF. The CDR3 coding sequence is TGTGCCAGCAGTTTAGGGAAGGGCGAGCAGTACTTC.

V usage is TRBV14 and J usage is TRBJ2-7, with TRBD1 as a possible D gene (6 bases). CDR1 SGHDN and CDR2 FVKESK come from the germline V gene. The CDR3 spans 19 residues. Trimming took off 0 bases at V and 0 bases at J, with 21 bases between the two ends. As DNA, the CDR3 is TGTGCCAGCAGCCAAGATGTGACAAGCCAGGGGCCCCCCTCCTACGAGCAGTACTTC. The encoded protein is CASSQDVTSQGPPSYEQYF.

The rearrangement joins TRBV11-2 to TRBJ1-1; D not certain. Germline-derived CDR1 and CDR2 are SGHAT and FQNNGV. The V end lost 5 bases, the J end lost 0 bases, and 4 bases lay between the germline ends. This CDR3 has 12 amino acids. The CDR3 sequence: CASSVVNTEAFF. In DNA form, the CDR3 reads TGTGCCAGCAGCGTGGTGAACACTGAAGCTTTCTTT.

The CDR3 nucleotides read TGCAGCGTTAATGAGCAGTTCTTC. Amino acid sequence: CSVNEQFF. The chain links TRBV29-1 to TRBJ2-1, with D unclear. CDR3 length: 8 amino acids. With 5 bases removed from V and 7 bases from J, the gap between germline ends came to 0 bases. CDR1 and CDR2 (germline): SQVTM, ANQGSEA.

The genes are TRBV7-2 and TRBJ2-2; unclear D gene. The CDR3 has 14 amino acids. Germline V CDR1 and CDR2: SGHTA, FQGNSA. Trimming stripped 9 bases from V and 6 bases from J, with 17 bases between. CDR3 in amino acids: CASLGSGIPGELFF. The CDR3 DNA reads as TGTGCCAGTCTGGGGTCAGGAATCCCCGGGGAGCTGTTTTTT.

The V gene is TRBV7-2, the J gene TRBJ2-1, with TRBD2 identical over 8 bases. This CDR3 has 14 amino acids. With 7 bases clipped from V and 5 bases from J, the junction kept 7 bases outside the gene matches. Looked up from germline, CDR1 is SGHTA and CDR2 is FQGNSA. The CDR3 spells CASKRRTSNNEQFF. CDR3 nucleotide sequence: TGTGCCAGCAAGCGTCGGACTAGCAACAATGAGCAGTTCTTC.

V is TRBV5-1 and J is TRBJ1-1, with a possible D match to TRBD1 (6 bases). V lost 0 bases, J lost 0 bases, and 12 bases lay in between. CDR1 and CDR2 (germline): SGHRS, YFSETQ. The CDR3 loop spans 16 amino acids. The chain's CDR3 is CASSLDAGQMNTEAFF. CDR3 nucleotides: TGCGCCAGCAGCTTGGACGCCGGACAGATGAACACTGAAGCTTTCTTT. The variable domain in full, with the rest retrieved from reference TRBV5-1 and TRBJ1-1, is KAGVTQTPRYLIKTRGQQVTLSCSPISGHRSVSWYQQTPGQGLQFLFEYFSETQRNKGNFPGRFSGRQFSNSRSEMNVSTLELGDSALYLCASSLDAGQMNTEAFFGQGTRLTVV.

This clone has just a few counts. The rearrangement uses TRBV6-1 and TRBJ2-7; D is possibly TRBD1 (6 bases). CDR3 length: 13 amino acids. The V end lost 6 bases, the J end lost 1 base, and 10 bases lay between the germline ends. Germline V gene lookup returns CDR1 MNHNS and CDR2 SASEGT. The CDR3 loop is CASRDTGSYEQYF. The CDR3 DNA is TGTGCCAGCAGGGATACAGGGTCCTACGAGCAGTACTTC.

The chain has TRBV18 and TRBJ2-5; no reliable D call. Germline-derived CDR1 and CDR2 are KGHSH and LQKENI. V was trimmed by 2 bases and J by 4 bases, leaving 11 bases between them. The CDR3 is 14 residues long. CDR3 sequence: CASSPRALGETQYF. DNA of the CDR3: TGTGCCAGCTCACCAAGGGCGCTGGGAGAGACCCAGTACTTC.

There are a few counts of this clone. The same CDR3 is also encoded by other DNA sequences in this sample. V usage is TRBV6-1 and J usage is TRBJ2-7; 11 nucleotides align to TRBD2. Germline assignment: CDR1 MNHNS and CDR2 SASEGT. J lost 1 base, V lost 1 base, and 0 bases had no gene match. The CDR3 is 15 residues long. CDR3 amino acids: CASSEGLAGSYEQYF. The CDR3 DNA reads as TGTGCCAGCAGTGAAGGACTAGCGGGGTCCTACGAGCAGTACTTC.

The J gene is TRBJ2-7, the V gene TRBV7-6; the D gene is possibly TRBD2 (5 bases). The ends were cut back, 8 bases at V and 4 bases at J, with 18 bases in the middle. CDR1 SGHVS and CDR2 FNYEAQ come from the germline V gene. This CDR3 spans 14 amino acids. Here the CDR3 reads CASGVVSGGYEQYF. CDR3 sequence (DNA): TGTGCCAGCGGGGTGGTATCAGGCGGGTACGAGCAGTACTTC.

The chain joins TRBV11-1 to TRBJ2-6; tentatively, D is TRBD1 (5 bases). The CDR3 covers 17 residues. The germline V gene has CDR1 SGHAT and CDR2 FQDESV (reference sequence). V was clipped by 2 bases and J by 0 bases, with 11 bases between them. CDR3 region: CASSLFRGSSGANVLTF. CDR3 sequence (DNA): TGTGCCAGCAGCTTATTTAGGGGCAGCTCTGGGGCCAACGTCCTGACTTTC.

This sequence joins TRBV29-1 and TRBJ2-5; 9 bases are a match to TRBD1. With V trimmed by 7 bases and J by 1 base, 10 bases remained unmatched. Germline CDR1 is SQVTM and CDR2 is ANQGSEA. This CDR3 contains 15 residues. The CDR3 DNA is TGCAGCGCCACCGGACAGGGGAGCTCCCAAGAGACCCAGTACTTC. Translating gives CSATGQGSSQETQYF.

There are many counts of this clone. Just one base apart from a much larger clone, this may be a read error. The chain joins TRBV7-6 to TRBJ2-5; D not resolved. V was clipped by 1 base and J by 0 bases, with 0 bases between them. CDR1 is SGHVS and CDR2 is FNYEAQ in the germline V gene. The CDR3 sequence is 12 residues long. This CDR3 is CASSLDQETQYF. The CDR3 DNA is TGTGCCAGCAGCTTAGACCAAGAGACCCAGTACTTC.

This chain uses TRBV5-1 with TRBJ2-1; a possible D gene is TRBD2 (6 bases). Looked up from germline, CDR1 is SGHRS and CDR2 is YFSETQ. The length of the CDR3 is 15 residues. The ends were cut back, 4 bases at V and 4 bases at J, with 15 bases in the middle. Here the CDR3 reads CASSSPGTQYNEQFF. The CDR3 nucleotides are TGCGCCAGCAGCAGTCCCGGGACTCAGTACAATGAGCAGTTCTTC.

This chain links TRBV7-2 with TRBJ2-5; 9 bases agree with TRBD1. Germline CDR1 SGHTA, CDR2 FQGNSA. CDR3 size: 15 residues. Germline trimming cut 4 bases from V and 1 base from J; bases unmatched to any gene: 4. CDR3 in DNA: TGTGCCAGCAGCTCGTCGGGACAGGGCCAAGAGACCCAGTACTTC. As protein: CASSSSGQGQETQYF.

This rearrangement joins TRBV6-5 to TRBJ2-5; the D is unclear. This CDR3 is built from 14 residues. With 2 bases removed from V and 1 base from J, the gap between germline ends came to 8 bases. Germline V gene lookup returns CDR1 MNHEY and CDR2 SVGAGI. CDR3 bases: TGTGCCAGCAGTTACGACGGCATCCAAGAGACCCAGTACTTC. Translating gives CASSYDGIQETQYF.

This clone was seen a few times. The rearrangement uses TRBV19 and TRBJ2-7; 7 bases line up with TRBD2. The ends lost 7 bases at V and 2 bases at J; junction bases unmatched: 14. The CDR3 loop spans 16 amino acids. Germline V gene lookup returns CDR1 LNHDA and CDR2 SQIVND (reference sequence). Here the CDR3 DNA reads TGTGCCAGTACCTCGGCGGCTAGCGGCCCAACCTACGAGCAGTACTTC. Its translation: CASTSAASGPTYEQYF.

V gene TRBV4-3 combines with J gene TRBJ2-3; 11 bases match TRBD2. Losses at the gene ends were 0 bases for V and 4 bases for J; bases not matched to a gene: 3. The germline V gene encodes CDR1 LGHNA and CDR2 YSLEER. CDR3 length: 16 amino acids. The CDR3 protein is CASSQELAGVADTQYF. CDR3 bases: TGCGCCAGCAGCCAAGAACTAGCGGGAGTAGCAGATACGCAGTATTTT.

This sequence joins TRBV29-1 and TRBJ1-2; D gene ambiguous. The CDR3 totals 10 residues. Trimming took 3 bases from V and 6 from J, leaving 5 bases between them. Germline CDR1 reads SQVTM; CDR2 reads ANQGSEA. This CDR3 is CSVDRDGYTF. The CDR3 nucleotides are TGCAGCGTTGATCGCGATGGCTACACCTTC.

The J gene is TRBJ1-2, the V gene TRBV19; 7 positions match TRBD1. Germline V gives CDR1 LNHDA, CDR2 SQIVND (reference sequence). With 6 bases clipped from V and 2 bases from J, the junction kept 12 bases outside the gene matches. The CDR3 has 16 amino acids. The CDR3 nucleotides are TGTGCCAGTAGAAAAGAAAGGGACAGACTGAACTATGGCTACACCTTC. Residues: CASRKERDRLNYGYTF.

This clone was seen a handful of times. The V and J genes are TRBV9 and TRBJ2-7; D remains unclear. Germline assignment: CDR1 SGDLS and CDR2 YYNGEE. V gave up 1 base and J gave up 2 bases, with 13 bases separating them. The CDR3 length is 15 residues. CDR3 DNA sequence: TGTGCCAGCAGCGTATTATCGGACGGAGCCTACGAGCAGTACTTC. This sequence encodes CASSVLSDGAYEQYF.

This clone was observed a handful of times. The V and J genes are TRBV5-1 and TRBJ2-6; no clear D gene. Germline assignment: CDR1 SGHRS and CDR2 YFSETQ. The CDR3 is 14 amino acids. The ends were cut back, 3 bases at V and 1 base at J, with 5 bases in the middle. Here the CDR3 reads CASSYRSGANVLTF. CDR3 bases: TGCGCCAGCAGCTATCGGTCTGGGGCCAACGTCCTGACTTTC.